Here is one T cell receptor beta chain with its context. Generated by immunoSEQ multiplex PCR, the TCRdb table keeps only in-frame clones and is missing some. The top ten hold 7.6% of the sample, which has around 85,000 clones, about 88% seen once. The data belong to a study of control samples from healthy donors and cancer patients. V was trimmed by 0 bases and J by 0 bases, leaving 17 bases between them. CDR1 is SGHDN, CDR2 FVKESK, per germline. The length of the CDR3 is 18 residues. Sequenced: blood. The clonotype was recovered from a woman aged 55-75 years in good health. The chain uses TRBV14 and TRBJ1-1, with D uncertain. This chain's CDR3 is CASSQDGPQRLMNTEAFF. In DNA, the CDR3 is TGTGCCAGCAGCCAAGATGGTCCTCAACGGTTAATGAACACTGAAGCTTTCTTT.